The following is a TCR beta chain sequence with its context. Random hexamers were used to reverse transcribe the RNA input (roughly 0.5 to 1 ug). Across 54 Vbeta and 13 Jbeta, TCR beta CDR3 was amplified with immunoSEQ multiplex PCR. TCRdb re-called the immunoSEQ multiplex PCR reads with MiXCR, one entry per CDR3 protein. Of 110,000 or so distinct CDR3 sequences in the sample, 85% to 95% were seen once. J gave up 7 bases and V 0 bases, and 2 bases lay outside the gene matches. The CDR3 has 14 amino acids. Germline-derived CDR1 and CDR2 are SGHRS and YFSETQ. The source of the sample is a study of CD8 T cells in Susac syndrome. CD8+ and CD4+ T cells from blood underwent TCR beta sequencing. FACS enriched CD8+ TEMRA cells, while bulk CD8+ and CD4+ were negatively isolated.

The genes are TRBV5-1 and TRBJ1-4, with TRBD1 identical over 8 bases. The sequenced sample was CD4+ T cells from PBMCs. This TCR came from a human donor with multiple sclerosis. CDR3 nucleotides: TGCGCCAGCAGCTTGGACGGGACAGGTGAAAAACTGTTTTTT. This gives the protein CASSLDGTGEKLFF. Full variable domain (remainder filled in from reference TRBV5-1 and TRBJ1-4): KAGVTQTPRYLIKTRGQQVTLSCSPISGHRSVSWYQQTPGQGLQFLFEYFSETQRNKGNFPGRFSGRQFSNSRSEMNVSTLELGDSALYLCASSLDGTGEKLFFGSGTQLSVL.